The next 27 T cell receptor beta chains were all read from a single sample in a study of blood T cells in healthy people across ages. A second PCR of about 6 to 11 cycles used a sample-barcoded 5' primer and a J-beta primer mix. MiXCR was run by TCRdb on the 5' RACE reads, yielding one entry per CDR3 protein. The sample comprises hundreds of thousands of distinct CDR3 sequences, under 65% of which are singletons, and roughly 34% rests with the top ten. Sequencing used blood. These receptors came from a man in his sixties in good health.

The chain combines TRBV29-1 with TRBJ1-2, with a weak D call TRBD1 (5 bases). Trimming removed 7 bases from V and 4 bases from J, with 19 bases in between. Germline V gives CDR1 SQVTM, CDR2 ANQGSEA. This CDR3 has 14 residues. Here the CDR3 reads CSAHTLQGGYGYTF. The CDR3 DNA is TGCAGCGCCCACACTTTGCAGGGCGGCTATGGCTACACCTTC. Based on the CDR3 plus reference TRBV29-1 and TRBJ1-2, the full variable domain is SAVISQKPSRDICQRGTSLTIQCQVDSQVTMMFWYRQQPGQSLTLIATANQGSEATYESGFVIDKFPISRPNLTFSTLTVSNMSPEDSSIYLCSAHTLQGGYGYTFGSGTRLTVV.

The rearrangement uses TRBV20-1 and TRBJ2-3, with D possibly TRBD1 on 5 matching bases. The germline gives CDR1 DFQATT, CDR2 SNEGSKA (reference sequence). This CDR3 has 12 amino acids. The V gene lost 1 base and the J gene lost 7 bases, with 9 bases spanning the gap. CDR3 sequence: CSARGGQNTQYF. In DNA, the CDR3 is TGCAGTGCTAGAGGGGGCCAGAATACGCAGTATTTT.

This clonotype was found once. The J gene is TRBJ2-5, the V gene TRBV7-9; 8 bases are shared with TRBD2. The germline gives CDR1 SEHNR, CDR2 FQNEAQ (reference sequence). The ends lost 5 bases at V and 2 bases at J; junction bases unmatched: 7. CDR3 length equals 15 residues. The CDR3 protein is CASSTLAGPQETQYF. In DNA form, the CDR3 reads TGTGCCAGCAGCACATTAGCGGGGCCTCAAGAGACCCAGTACTTC.

This clonotype has only a few counts. This chain links TRBV7-2 with TRBJ2-7; 9 bases are shared with TRBD1. The trim removed 5 bases at V and 2 bases at J, leaving 7 bases unmatched. The V gene's germline CDR1 is SGHTA and CDR2 FQGNSA. The CDR3 spans 15 residues. The CDR3: CASSPGTGLAYEQYF. CDR3 DNA: TGTGCCAGCAGCCCCGGGACAGGGCTAGCCTACGAGCAGTACTTC.

This chain links TRBV5-1 with TRBJ2-7; the match to TRBD2 covers 8 bases. The germline CDR1 and CDR2 sequences are SGHRS and YFSETQ. The V segment lost 3 bases and the J segment 0 bases; nucleotides outside the gene matches: 8. The CDR3 has 16 residues. The CDR3 DNA is TGCGCCAGCAGCTCCGGGGGGGCAGACTACTCCTACGAGCAGTACTTC. Its translation: CASSSGGADYSYEQYF. Filled out from reference TRBV5-1 and TRBJ2-7, the complete variable domain reads KAGVTQTPRYLIKTRGQQVTLSCSPISGHRSVSWYQQTPGQGLQFLFEYFSETQRNKGNFPGRFSGRQFSNSRSEMNVSTLELGDSALYLCASSSGGADYSYEQYFGPGTRLTVT.

V is TRBV20-1 and J is TRBJ2-4; D gene unclear. CDR3 length: 13 amino acids. Germline CDR1 DFQATT, CDR2 SNEGSKA (reference sequence). Trimming stripped 0 bases from V and 0 bases from J, with 3 bases between. The CDR3, as DNA: TGCAGTGCTAGAGACCCAGCCAAAAACATTCAGTACTTC. Its translation: CSARDPAKNIQYF.

The chain employs TRBV12-3 or TRBV12-4 and TRBJ1-5; 8 positions match TRBD1. Losses at the gene ends were 5 bases for V and 2 bases for J; bases not matched to a gene: 5. This CDR3 has 15 residues. CDR3: CASSVQGAGNQPQHF. DNA for the CDR3: TGTGCCAGCAGTGTTCAGGGGGCTGGCAATCAGCCCCAGCATTTT.

The chain links TRBV12-3 or TRBV12-4 to TRBJ2-7, with D unclear. The J call may be in error: the DNA end matches TRBJ2-5 better. The CDR3 consists of 13 residues. This chain's CDR3 is CASSFSGSKTQYF. CDR3 DNA sequence: TGTGCCAGCAGTTTCTCGGGTTCAAAGACCCAGTACTTC.

This clonotype was seen more than once but under ten times. The V gene is TRBV5-1, the J gene TRBJ2-5; 10 bases are a match to TRBD1. This CDR3 has 16 amino acids. The ends lost 3 bases at V and 5 bases at J; junction bases unmatched: 10. CDR1 is SGHRS, CDR2 YFSETQ, per germline. The CDR3 is CASSYGDRGLMETQYF. CDR3 nucleotide sequence: TGCGCCAGCAGCTACGGGGACAGGGGACTTATGGAGACCCAGTACTTC.

V and J are TRBV4-1 and TRBJ1-6; D unclear. CDR1 is MGHRA and CDR2 is YSYEKL in the germline V gene. With 6 bases removed from V and 7 bases from J, the gap between germline ends came to 13 bases. The length of the CDR3 is 14 residues. CDR3 loop: CASRSPGTNSPLHF. CDR3 DNA: TGCGCCAGCAGATCCCCGGGAACAAATTCACCCCTCCACTTT.

The rearrangement links TRBV27 to TRBJ2-5; 11 bases are a match to TRBD1. The CDR3 covers 18 residues. V dropped 6 bases and J dropped 1; count of bases not matched to a gene: 13. Germline V gene data show CDR1 as MNHEY and CDR2 as SMNVEV (reference sequence). The CDR3 here is CASSLTSPGTGGQETQYF. CDR3 nucleotides: TGTGCCAGCAGCCTGACCTCCCCCGGGACAGGGGGCCAAGAGACCCAGTACTTC.

V and J are TRBV12-3 or TRBV12-4 and TRBJ2-3, with no clear D. The CDR3 length is 12 residues. V shed 6 bases and J shed 0 bases, with 4 bases lying between them. CDR3 sequence reads: CASRPSTDTQYF. The CDR3 nucleotides read TGTGCCAGCAGGCCTAGCACAGATACGCAGTATTTT.

The chain recombines TRBV10-1 with TRBJ2-7; 8 nucleotides agree with TRBD1. This CDR3 has 19 amino acids. The J segment lost 0 bases and the V segment lost 0 bases, leaving 13 bases of the junction unmatched. CDR1 WNHNN and CDR2 SYGVQD come from the germline V gene (reference sequence). The CDR3: CASSESMYRGVSVSYEQYF. Here the CDR3 DNA reads TGCGCCAGCAGTGAGTCGATGTACAGGGGGGTTAGTGTCTCCTACGAGCAGTACTTC.

The chain links TRBV6-1 to TRBJ2-3; possible D gene TRBD2, 5 bases. Between the trimmed V and J ends, which lost 4 bases and 2 bases, there was a span of 13 bases. Germline V gives CDR1 MNHNS, CDR2 SASEGT. CDR3 length: 15 residues. CDR3 loop: CASSVLAGNTDTQYF. CDR3 sequence (DNA): TGTGCCAGCAGTGTCCTGGCGGGCAACACAGATACGCAGTATTTT.

The chain recombines TRBV3-1 with TRBJ2-4; D call uncertain. From germline, CDR1 is LGHDT and CDR2 YNNKEL (reference sequence). This CDR3 contains 15 residues. V lost 4 bases and J lost 1, with 11 bases in between. CDR3 sequence (DNA): TGTGCCAGCAGCCCGTCGGAAACGGCCAAAAACATTCAGTACTTC. Its translation is CASSPSETAKNIQYF.

J is TRBJ2-5 and V is TRBV12-3 or TRBV12-4; possible D gene TRBD1, 5 bases. V was clipped by 3 bases and J by 3 bases, with 17 bases between them. The CDR3 consists of 16 residues. The DNA of the CDR3 is TGTGCCAGCAGTTTGGGCAGGGTATCCCCTAAAGAGACCCAGTACTTC. This gives the protein CASSLGRVSPKETQYF.

The chain links TRBV7-2 to TRBJ1-2; TRBD1 matches at 8 bases. In germline, CDR1 is SGHTA, CDR2 FQGNSA. V gave up 1 base and J gave up 4 bases; unmatched junction bases: 8. The CDR3 consists of 16 residues. CDR3 coding DNA: TGTGCCAGCAGCTTAGTCCCCGCCGGGACAGGCTATGGCTACACCTTC. Encoded protein: CASSLVPAGTGYGYTF.

This clonotype was seen only a few times. One end of the junction varies from germline; a read error may be responsible. The rearrangement joins TRBV9 to TRBJ2-5; D may be TRBD1 or TRBD2 (5 bases each). Germline CDR1 is SGDLS and CDR2 is YYNGEE. The CDR3 has 14 residues. CDR3 amino acids: CASSVGGTAETQYF. In nucleotides, the CDR3 is TGTGCCAGCAGCGTAGGGGGGACGGCAGAGACCCAGTACTTT.

The chain couples TRBV5-1 to TRBJ2-1; perhaps TRBD1 as D (5 bases). This CDR3 comprises 15 residues. Germline V CDR1 and CDR2: SGHRS, YFSETQ. Trimming shortened V by 4 bases and J by 2 bases, and 13 bases separated the two germline ends. The chain's CDR3 is CASSPQGWTYNEQFF. The CDR3 DNA sequence: TGCGCCAGCAGCCCCCAGGGATGGACCTACAATGAGCAGTTCTTC.

The chain carries TRBV6-5 and TRBJ1-2; D not resolved. The CDR3 is 15 amino acids. Trimming cost V 2 bases and J 0 bases, with 10 bases left between them. Germline V CDR1 and CDR2: MNHEY, SVGAGI. The CDR3 bases are TGTGCCAGCAGTTACGCCGGATACGCTAACTATGGCTACACCTTC. Residues: CASSYAGYANYGYTF.

To note about this clonotype: The junction does not match germline at one end; this may be a read error. V and J are TRBV4-1 and TRBJ1-1; the D gene is possibly TRBD1 (6 bases). The CDR3 length is 14 residues. Germline values: CDR1 MGHRA, CDR2 YSYEKL. The CDR3 here is CAGSQGNRVTEAFF. For the CDR3, the DNA is TGCGCCGGCAGCCAAGGGAACAGGGTCACTGAAGCTTTCTTT.

This chain links TRBV20-1 with TRBJ1-4, with a tentative D call TRBD1 (6 bases). CDR3 length equals 16 residues. Germline CDR1 reads DFQATT; CDR2 reads SNEGSKA (reference sequence). The ends were cut back, 3 bases at V and 4 bases at J, with 18 bases in the middle. The CDR3 loop is CSASPVPTGVNEKLFF. The CDR3 nucleotides are TGCAGTGCTAGCCCGGTCCCGACAGGAGTTAATGAAAAACTGTTTTTT.

This chain links TRBV6-5 with TRBJ2-7, with 10 bases identical to TRBD1. Germline V lookup: CDR1 MNHEY, CDR2 SVGAGI. This CDR3 is 16 amino acids long. J lost 1 base, V lost 2 bases, and 5 bases had no gene match. CDR3 in amino acids: CASSYRQGARSYEQYF. CDR3 in DNA: TGTGCCAGCAGTTACAGACAGGGGGCGAGGTCCTACGAGCAGTACTTC.

This clonotype was seen more than once but under ten times. The CDR3 here is CASSFRTGGNSPLHF. Written as DNA, the CDR3 is TGTGCCAGCAGTTTCCGGACAGGAGGTAATTCACCCCTCCACTTT. The chain joins TRBV28 to TRBJ1-6; 7 bases fit TRBD1. The CDR3 spans 15 residues. Germline V lookup: CDR1 MDHEN, CDR2 SYDVKM. J gave up 6 bases and V 3 bases, and 5 bases lay outside the gene matches.

The rearrangement links TRBV29-1 to TRBJ2-5; 7 nucleotides line up with TRBD2. The length of the CDR3 is 12 residues. Germline V gene sequence: CDR1 SQVTM, CDR2 ANQGSEA. V dropped 4 bases and J dropped 6; count of bases not matched to a gene: 5. This chain's CDR3 is CSVGGGEKTQYF. The CDR3 DNA is TGCAGCGTTGGCGGGGGAGAAAAGACCCAGTACTTC.

J is TRBJ2-1 and V is TRBV7-2; D unresolved. The J call may not be correct, given that the DNA end is closer to TRBJ2-7. The CDR3 contains 15 residues. The germline V gene has CDR1 SGHTA and CDR2 FQGNSA. DNA for the CDR3: TGTGCCAGCAGTTATGACTCCAGCTCCTACAATGAGCAGTACTTC. This encodes CASSYDSSSYNEQYF.

This clonotype was counted between two and nine times. The chain has TRBV19 and TRBJ2-7; weak D call: TRBD1 (5 bases). The CDR3 runs 13 residues. The germline gives CDR1 LNHDA, CDR2 SQIVND (reference sequence). V lost 4 bases, J lost 4 bases, and 11 bases lay in between. CDR3 nucleotide sequence: TGTGCCAGTAGTAGATCGACAGTTTACGAGCAGTACTTC. Residues: CASSRSTVYEQYF. Filled out from reference TRBV19 and TRBJ2-7, the complete variable domain reads DGGITQSPKYLFRKEGQNVTLSCEQNLNHDAMYWYRQDPGQGLRLIYYSQIVNDFQKGDIAEGYSVSREKKESFPLTVTSAQKNPTAFYLCASSRSTVYEQYFGPGTRLTVT.